This is a list of T cell receptor beta chains from one sample in a study of blood T cell repertoires in COVID-19. Some clones are missing from TCRdb's copy, which holds only in-frame ones; the method was immunoSEQ multiplex PCR. The data contain under 500,000 clones, 80% to 90% of them seen just once; the ten biggest clones take up 0.95% to 1.2%. The sample consisted of PBMCs or T cells enriched from blood (not recorded which). These receptors all come from a man under 40 who had recovered from COVID-19. CDR3s include the opening cysteine and the closing phenylalanine or tryptophan. The order of the fields is CDR3 length, D gene, clone size, J gene, V gene, CDR3 protein, CDR3 DNA. D genes are given only for firm matches. Expanded clones get a size class; other rows say once, few or many, or leave the size out.

len: 11; d_gene: .; abundance: .; j_gene: TRBJ2-7; v_gene: TRBV28; CDR3aa: CASSSPNEQYF; CDR3nt: TGTGCCAGCAGTTCCCCCAACGAGCAGTACTTC
len: 15; d_gene: .; abundance: .; j_gene: TRBJ2-5; v_gene: TRBV24-1; CDR3aa: CATSDPRLEQETQYF; CDR3nt: TGTGCCACCAGTGATCCGAGGTTGGAGCAAGAGACCCAGTACTTC
len: 15; d_gene: TRBD2; abundance: .; j_gene: TRBJ2-7; v_gene: TRBV5-6; CDR3aa: CASSTRLAGPYEQYF; CDR3nt: TGTGCCAGCAGCACGCGACTAGCGGGGCCCTACGAGCAGTACTTC
len: 17; d_gene: .; abundance: once; j_gene: TRBJ1-2; v_gene: TRBV7-2; CDR3aa: CASSLAQVRAGDYGYTF; CDR3nt: TGTGCCAGCAGCTTAGCGCAGGTCAGGGCGGGGGACTATGGCTACACCTTC
len: 15; d_gene: TRBD2; abundance: .; j_gene: TRBJ2-7; v_gene: TRBV5-6; CDR3aa: CASSNGLAGPYEQYF; CDR3nt: TGTGCCAGCAGCAATGGACTAGCGGGCCCCTACGAGCAGTACTTC
len: 18; d_gene: TRBD1; abundance: .; j_gene: TRBJ1-5; v_gene: TRBV7-9; CDR3aa: CASSLVRDSLVGNQPQHF; CDR3nt: TGTGCCAGCAGCTTAGTGAGGGACAGTCTTGTAGGCAATCAGCCCCAGCATTTT
len: 15; d_gene: TRBD1; abundance: .; j_gene: TRBJ2-1; v_gene: TRBV7-8; CDR3aa: CASSSRDRGKNEQFF; CDR3nt: TGTGCCAGCAGCTCCCGGGACAGGGGGAAAAATGAGCAGTTCTTC
len: 14; d_gene: .; abundance: .; j_gene: TRBJ1-2; v_gene: TRBV7-2; CDR3aa: CASSSPGRNYGYTF; CDR3nt: TGTGCCAGCAGCTCCCCTGGGCGAAACTATGGCTACACCTTC
len: 16; d_gene: .; abundance: .; j_gene: TRBJ1-2; v_gene: TRBV24-1; CDR3aa: CATSDAGTRETHGYTF; CDR3nt: TGTGCCACCAGTGACGCAGGGACTCGAGAGACTCATGGCTACACCTTC
len: 13; d_gene: .; abundance: .; j_gene: TRBJ2-1; v_gene: TRBV19; CDR3aa: CASRLRGGNEQFF; CDR3nt: TGTGCCAGTAGACTTAGGGGTGGCAATGAGCAGTTCTTC
len: 15; d_gene: .; abundance: .; j_gene: TRBJ2-7; v_gene: TRBV5-6; CDR3aa: CASSLESGNSYEQYF; CDR3nt: TGTGCCAGCAGCTTGGAGTCCGGGAACTCCTACGAGCAGTACTTC
len: 18; d_gene: .; abundance: .; j_gene: TRBJ2-3; v_gene: TRBV9; CDR3aa: CASSPWGRLLISTDTQYF; CDR3nt: TGTGCCAGCAGCCCCTGGGGGCGCCTCCTGATTAGCACAGATACGCAGTATTTT
len: 15; d_gene: TRBD2; abundance: .; j_gene: TRBJ2-7; v_gene: TRBV3-1/TRBV3-2; CDR3aa: CASSPSGTRGYEQYF; CDR3nt: TGTGCCAGCAGCCCCTCCGGGACTAGGGGTTACGAGCAGTACTTC
len: 13; d_gene: TRBD2; abundance: once; j_gene: TRBJ2-7; v_gene: TRBV6-5; CDR3aa: CASSFSSGRGETF; CDR3nt: TGTGCCAGCAGTTTCTCTAGCGGGCGAGGAGAGACGTTC
len: 13; d_gene: .; abundance: .; j_gene: TRBJ2-5; v_gene: TRBV19; CDR3aa: CASSIIAQETQYF; CDR3nt: TGTGCCAGTAGTATTATAGCCCAAGAGACCCAGTACTTC
len: 20; d_gene: TRBD2; abundance: once; j_gene: TRBJ2-7; v_gene: TRBV7-7; CDR3aa: CASSLTPGLAGASTTYEQYF; CDR3nt: TGTGCTAGCAGCTTAACACCGGGACTAGCGGGAGCGAGCACTACTTACGAGCAGTACTTC
len: 14; d_gene: .; abundance: .; j_gene: TRBJ2-7; v_gene: TRBV9; CDR3aa: CASSAEGGTYEQYF; CDR3nt: TGTGCCAGCAGCGCAGAGGGGGGGACCTACGAGCAGTACTTC
len: 12; d_gene: .; abundance: .; j_gene: TRBJ2-5; v_gene: TRBV28; CDR3aa: CASSRTQETQYF; CDR3nt: TGTGCCAGCAGTCGGACACAAGAGACCCAGTACTTC
len: 17; d_gene: .; abundance: .; j_gene: TRBJ1-5; v_gene: TRBV4-2; CDR3aa: CASSQVGRGVFDQPQHF; CDR3nt: TGTGCCAGCAGCCAAGTCGGCCGGGGAGTCTTTGATCAGCCCCAGCATTTT
len: 14; d_gene: TRBD1; abundance: few; j_gene: TRBJ2-7; v_gene: TRBV5-5; CDR3aa: CASSLGQGVYEQYF; CDR3nt: TGTGCCAGCAGCTTGGGACAGGGGGTCTACGAGCAGTACTTC
len: 15; d_gene: TRBD2; abundance: .; j_gene: TRBJ2-7; v_gene: TRBV5-1; CDR3aa: CASSLDRLASYEQYF; CDR3nt: TGCGCCAGCAGCTTGGACCGACTAGCCTCCTACGAGCAGTACTTC
len: 16; d_gene: TRBD1; abundance: .; j_gene: TRBJ2-5; v_gene: TRBV5-4; CDR3aa: CASSWIAGQGAETQYF; CDR3nt: TGTGCCAGCAGCTGGATAGCGGGACAGGGGGCGGAGACCCAGTACTTC
len: 15; d_gene: .; abundance: .; j_gene: TRBJ2-3; v_gene: TRBV3-1/TRBV3-2; CDR3aa: CASSPTAASTDTQYF; CDR3nt: TGTGCCAGCAGCCCGACTGCAGCTAGCACAGATACGCAGTATTTT
len: 16; d_gene: TRBD2; abundance: .; j_gene: TRBJ2-3; v_gene: TRBV10-1; CDR3aa: CASSRRGGGRTDTQYF; CDR3nt: TGCGCCAGCAGTCGACGCGGGGGTGGTCGTACAGATACGCAGTATTTT
len: 15; d_gene: .; abundance: .; j_gene: TRBJ1-2; v_gene: TRBV18; CDR3aa: CASSPAGATSTGYTF; CDR3nt: TGTGCCAGCTCACCGGCAGGGGCCACCTCTACTGGCTACACCTTC
len: 16; d_gene: .; abundance: .; j_gene: TRBJ2-1; v_gene: TRBV4-1; CDR3aa: CASSQASGKTYNEQFF; CDR3nt: TGCGCCAGCAGCCAAGCGAGCGGTAAGACCTACAATGAGCAGTTCTTC
len: 14; d_gene: .; abundance: .; j_gene: TRBJ2-7; v_gene: TRBV6-5; CDR3aa: CASIEGGTQVSQYF; CDR3nt: TGTGCCAGCATCGAGGGGGGGACACAAGTGTCGCAGTACTTC
len: 14; d_gene: .; abundance: .; j_gene: TRBJ2-7; v_gene: TRBV14; CDR3aa: CASSPYTGSYEQYF; CDR3nt: TGTGCCAGCAGCCCATACACAGGGTCCTACGAGCAGTACTTC
len: 13; d_gene: .; abundance: .; j_gene: TRBJ2-3; v_gene: TRBV19; CDR3aa: CASRGTGTDTQYF; CDR3nt: TGTGCCAGTAGAGGCACAGGTACAGATACGCAGTATTTT
len: 17; d_gene: TRBD2; abundance: few; j_gene: TRBJ2-3; v_gene: TRBV3-1/TRBV3-2; CDR3aa: CASSHTTGTTLTDTQYF; CDR3nt: TGTGCCAGCAGCCATACGACGGGGACTACGCTCACAGATACGCAGTATTTT
len: 15; d_gene: .; abundance: .; j_gene: TRBJ2-3; v_gene: TRBV18; CDR3aa: CASSPAVGGTDTQYF; CDR3nt: TGTGCCAGCTCCCCAGCGGTGGGAGGCACAGATACGCAGTATTTT
len: 12; d_gene: TRBD1; abundance: .; j_gene: TRBJ1-5; v_gene: TRBV12-3/TRBV12-4; CDR3aa: CASRTGRQPQHF; CDR3nt: TGTGCCAGCAGGACAGGGAGGCAGCCCCAGCATTTT
len: 16; d_gene: .; abundance: .; j_gene: TRBJ1-2; v_gene: TRBV13; CDR3aa: CASSLGGEQLNYGYTF; CDR3nt: TGTGCCAGCAGCTTAGGGGGAGAACAGCTTAACTATGGCTACACCTTC
len: 15; d_gene: TRBD1; abundance: once; j_gene: TRBJ2-5; v_gene: TRBV11-3; CDR3aa: CASSLRTGGQETQYF; CDR3nt: TGTGCCAGCAGCCTGCGCACAGGGGGACAGGAGACCCAGTACTTC
len: 16; d_gene: TRBD2; abundance: .; j_gene: TRBJ2-1; v_gene: TRBV27; CDR3aa: CASSPYPGLASNEQFF; CDR3nt: TGTGCCAGCAGTCCCTATCCGGGACTAGCAAGTAATGAGCAGTTCTTC